The following is a TCR beta chain sequence with its context. The antigen this receptor binds is unknown. Base qualities were left out, and no much larger clone turns up one base away. The data originate from a study of control samples from healthy donors and cancer patients (dated by TCRdb to 2020 to 2021). Based on the germline V gene (reference sequence), the CDR1 and CDR2 sequences are SEHNR and FQNEAQ. The CDR3 holds 15 amino acids from the cysteine to the phenylalanine. The read is trimmed to its CDR3 DNA, 45 bases read in frame from base 1. The germline ends are 17 bases apart after V is trimmed by 6 bases and J by 5 bases. Receptors were amplified or captured by the immunoSEQ multiplex PCR assay. TCRdb retrieved this table from immuneACCESS and kept in-frame rearrangements only. Not all clones are present; in checked studies, unresolved V genes account for under half, and no reason is known for the remainder. This sample lists roughly 170,000 clones; about 91% were detected once. Approximately 4.9% of the sample belongs to the ten largest clones.

This sequence originates from a woman aged 25 to 45 in good health. The rearrangement joined TRBV7-9 to TRBJ1-5; the D segment could be TRBD1, given 6 matching bases. The sequenced material came from blood. CDR3 reads: CASSLDSTWDQPQHF. The nucleotide sequence is given as TGTGCCAGCAGTCTGGACAGCACTTGGGATCAGCCCCAGCATTTT.